This T cell receptor (beta chain) was identified during a study of cytomegalovirus exposure and HLA in healthy donors. On the study more broadly: Among about 380 genotyped donors, about 83% fell in the Caucasian-associated ancestry cluster.

60 Vbeta and 13 Jbeta primers were used in PCR. Data came from immunoSEQ multiplex PCR; TCRdb stores just in-frame clones and leaves some out. The table has about 170,000 clones, roughly 80% seen once; the top ten hold over 0.65%. Points on this clone: The antigen is undetermined.

Findings and limits, study-wide: Only CMV serostatus was available as immune exposure information. Generally TCR sequences proved uncommon, though certain public TCRs appeared in numerous donors.

The specimen sequenced was PBMCs. The source is a woman aged 18-30 years in good health and CMV-seronegative.

For the CDR3, the DNA is TGCGCCAGCAGCCCGTCGGGTGCAACTAATGAAAAACTGTTTTTT. It codes for CASSPSGATNEKLFF. This rearrangement joins TRBV5-1 to TRBJ1-4; D is uncertain. This CDR3 has 15 amino acids. Germline CDR1 SGHRS, CDR2 YFSETQ. V lost 4 bases and J lost 0, with 10 bases in between.